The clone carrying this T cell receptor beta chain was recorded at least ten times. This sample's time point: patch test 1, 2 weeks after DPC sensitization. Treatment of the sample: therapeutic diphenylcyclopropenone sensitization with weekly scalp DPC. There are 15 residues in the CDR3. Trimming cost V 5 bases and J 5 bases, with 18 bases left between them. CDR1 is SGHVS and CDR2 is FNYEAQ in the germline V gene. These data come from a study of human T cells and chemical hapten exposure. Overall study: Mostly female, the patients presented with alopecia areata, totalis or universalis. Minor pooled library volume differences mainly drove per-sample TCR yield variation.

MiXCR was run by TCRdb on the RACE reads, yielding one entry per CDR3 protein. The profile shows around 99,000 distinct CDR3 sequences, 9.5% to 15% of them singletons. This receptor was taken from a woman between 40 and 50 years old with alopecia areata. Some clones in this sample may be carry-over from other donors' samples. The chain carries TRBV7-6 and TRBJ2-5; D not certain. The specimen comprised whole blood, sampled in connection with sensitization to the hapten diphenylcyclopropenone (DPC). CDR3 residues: CASSPSVAPAETQYF. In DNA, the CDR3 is TGTGCCAGCAGCCCTTCTGTGGCGCCGGCGGAGACCCAGTACTTC.